This T cell receptor (beta chain) was obtained from a study of cytomegalovirus exposure and HLA in healthy donors. General study findings and limits: Immune exposure was documented only through CMV serostatus. Upon later analysis, HLA-associated TCR beta chains proved more clonally expanded than other, equally common chains. The authors judged a highly shared variant cluster likely a sequencing artifact.

Healthy bone marrow donors supplied every sample. Of note for this clone: Its specificity is unknown.

Primers included in the PCR were 60 Vbeta and 13 Jbeta primers. The method was immunoSEQ multiplex PCR; TCRdb's version includes in-frame clones alone and lacks a portion of them. The table has about 140,000 clones, around 80% seen once. Germline V gene lookup returns CDR1 LGHNA and CDR2 YNFKEQ. The CDR3 totals 14 residues. With V trimmed by 3 bases and J by 6 bases, 6 bases remained unmatched. This sequence originates from a female donor in good health and CMV-seronegative. Sequenced sample: PBMCs. This chain uses TRBV4-2 with TRBJ2-7; 9 nucleotides line up with TRBD2. The CDR3 protein is CASSHGLAGSEQYF. DNA of the CDR3: TGTGCCAGCAGCCATGGCCTAGCGGGATCCGAGCAGTACTTC.